The 29 T cell receptor beta chains listed next were all sequenced from one sample in a study of T cell changes during pregnancy in multiple sclerosis. Sequencing used immunoSEQ multiplex PCR; TCRdb keeps in-frame clones, though not all of them. The sample has around 60,000 clones; approximately 94% are singletons. The sequencing used CD8+ T cells from peripheral blood mononuclear cells, collected in the third trimester of pregnancy. These receptors all stem from a female donor with multiple sclerosis, enrolled in a pregnancy study.

A few counts support this clone. The chain links TRBV27 to TRBJ1-5; D is undetermined. The CDR3 length is 14 residues. Looked up from germline, CDR1 is MNHEY and CDR2 is SMNVEV (reference sequence). V lost 5 bases, J lost 0 bases, and 8 bases lay in between. The CDR3 protein is CASSPVSSNQPQHF. In DNA form, the CDR3 reads TGTGCCAGCAGTCCTGTGAGTAGCAATCAGCCCCAGCATTTT.

The chain couples TRBV5-1 to TRBJ2-2, with 8 bases matching TRBD2. Trimming removed 4 bases from V and 4 bases from J; junction bases left unmatched: 9. Germline CDR1 SGHRS, CDR2 YFSETQ. This CDR3 is built from 16 residues. CDR3 loop: CASSLRTSFSTGELFF. CDR3 bases: TGCGCCAGCAGCCTCCGGACTAGCTTCTCCACCGGGGAGCTGTTTTTT. Full variable domain (remainder filled in from reference TRBV5-1 and TRBJ2-2): KAGVTQTPRYLIKTRGQQVTLSCSPISGHRSVSWYQQTPGQGLQFLFEYFSETQRNKGNFPGRFSGRQFSNSRSEMNVSTLELGDSALYLCASSLRTSFSTGELFFGEGSRLTVL.

The V and J genes are TRBV10-3 and TRBJ2-1; a possible D gene is TRBD1 (5 bases). Germline V gene lookup returns CDR1 ENHRY and CDR2 SYGVKD. The V end was cut by 10 bases, the J end by 6 bases, with 13 bases between. The CDR3 contains 12 residues. CDR3 in DNA: TGTGCCACCTTCGACAGAACCAATGAGCAGTTCTTC. Residues: CATFDRTNEQFF.

The chain couples TRBV6-5 to TRBJ2-1; 7 nucleotides line up with TRBD1. V shed 5 bases and J 2 bases; nucleotides not matched to a gene: 6. Germline V gene sequence: CDR1 MNHEY, CDR2 SVGAGI. The CDR3 contains 15 residues. CDR3 residues: CASSPRDSPYNEQFF. CDR3 bases: TGTGCCAGCAGTCCTCGGGACAGTCCCTACAATGAGCAGTTCTTC.

The gene calls are TRBV27 and TRBJ1-5, with D maybe TRBD1 (6 bases). V was pared by 6 bases and J by 4 bases, with 13 bases between. Germline V gives CDR1 MNHEY, CDR2 SMNVEV (reference sequence). The CDR3 loop spans 14 amino acids. The CDR3 DNA reads as TGTGCCAGCAGCCAAACAGGGATGAATCAGCCCCAGCATTTT. Translating it yields CASSQTGMNQPQHF.

The chain recombines TRBV4-1 with TRBJ1-2, with a tentative D call TRBD1 (6 bases). CDR1 is MGHRA, CDR2 YSYEKL, per germline. V was trimmed by 2 bases and J by 8 bases, leaving 18 bases between them. The CDR3 is 15 residues long. The CDR3 loop is CASSQLTGTTTGYTF. The CDR3 DNA reads TGCGCCAGCAGCCAATTGACCGGGACAACAACCGGCTACACCTTC.

The chain couples TRBV5-4 to TRBJ1-3, with D unresolved. Germline assignment: CDR1 SGHNT and CDR2 YYREEE (reference sequence). This CDR3 region has 16 residues. V was cut by 0 bases and J by 2 bases, with 12 bases left in between. CDR3 sequence reads: CASSLAGLSAGNTIYF. CDR3 sequence (DNA): TGTGCCAGCAGCTTGGCCGGGTTGTCGGCTGGAAACACCATATATTTT.

V and J are TRBV7-9 and TRBJ2-1; no reliable D call. The V gene's germline CDR1 is SEHNR and CDR2 FQNEAQ (reference sequence). V lost 1 base and J 5 bases, leaving 12 bases between the germline ends. The CDR3 length is 15 residues. In DNA, the CDR3 is TGTGCCAGCAGCTTAGTCGGTTACCATAACAATGAGCAGTTCTTC. Translation gives CASSLVGYHNNEQFF.

The rearrangement uses TRBV4-3 and TRBJ2-1; TRBD2 aligns across 11 bases. This CDR3 has 17 amino acids. Trimming cost V 0 bases and J 4 bases; bases outside gene matches: 5. CDR1 and CDR2 from the germline V gene are LGHNA and YSLEER. CDR3 DNA sequence: TGCGCCAGCAGCCAAGAACTAGCGGGAGCAGTTTACAATGAGCAGTTCTTC. It specifies CASSQELAGAVYNEQFF.

The chain is built from TRBV27 and TRBJ2-2; D is possibly TRBD2 (6 bases). V lost 3 bases to trimming and J lost 5 bases, with 7 bases between them. The CDR3 runs 13 residues. The germline V gene encodes CDR1 MNHEY and CDR2 SMNVEV (reference sequence). The CDR3 here is CASSFGGTGELFF. DNA for the CDR3: TGTGCCAGCAGTTTCGGGGGAACCGGGGAGCTGTTTTTT.

The gene calls are TRBV9 and TRBJ1-1; 7 positions agree with TRBD1. CDR1 and CDR2 (germline): SGDLS, YYNGEE. The CDR3 is made up of 12 amino acids. Losses at the gene ends were 3 bases for V and 8 bases for J; bases not matched to a gene: 4. CDR3 region: CASSGRDSEAFF. Written as DNA, the CDR3 is TGTGCCAGCAGCGGACGGGACAGCGAAGCTTTCTTT.

The J gene is TRBJ2-1, the V gene TRBV10-2; 7 nucleotides align to TRBD2. Germline V gene lookup returns CDR1 WSHSY and CDR2 SAAADI. The length of the CDR3 is 17 residues. V shed 8 bases, J shed 8 bases, and the junction held 21 bases outside the gene matches. CDR3 sequence: CASRNSWRGSLRDEQFF. The CDR3 DNA reads TGCGCCAGCCGGAACTCTTGGCGCGGGAGTTTACGGGATGAGCAGTTCTTC.

This clone was detected only a few times. The genes are TRBV6-4 and TRBJ2-2, with D tentatively TRBD2 (5 bases). This CDR3 is built from 17 residues. Trimming shortened V by 3 bases and J by 2 bases, and 16 bases separated the two germline ends. Germline loops: CDR1 MRHNA, CDR2 SNTAGT. The CDR3 reads CASSESREGVNTGELFF. The CDR3 DNA reads TGTGCCAGCAGTGAATCTCGAGAGGGAGTAAACACCGGGGAGCTGTTTTTT.

On this clone: Compared with germline, one end of the junction differs, possibly owing to a read error. The V and J genes are TRBV27 and TRBJ2-2, with 13 bases that match TRBD2. The CDR3 consists of 16 residues. Looked up from germline, CDR1 is MNHEY and CDR2 is SMNVEV (reference sequence). CDR3 bases: TGTGCTAGCAGTAGAGGACTAGCGGGGGCCACCGGGGAGCTGTTTTTT. Protein sequence: CASSRGLAGATGELFF.

The chain couples TRBV5-4 to TRBJ2-7; 13 bases match TRBD2. The germline gives CDR1 SGHNT, CDR2 YYREEE (reference sequence). V was pared by 2 bases and J by 4 bases, with 6 bases of the junction left unmatched. The CDR3 has 16 residues. This CDR3 is CASSFHPGLAGYEQYF. CDR3 DNA: TGTGCCAGCAGCTTCCATCCGGGACTAGCGGGATACGAGCAGTACTTC.

This sequence joins TRBV6-6 and TRBJ1-1; D unresolved. Germline V gene sequence: CDR1 MNHNY, CDR2 SVGAGI (reference sequence). The V end was cut by 2 bases, the J end by 0 bases, with 10 bases between. This CDR3 contains 15 residues. In DNA, the CDR3 is TGTGCCAGCAGTTACGATCCAGGATTGAACACTGAAGCTTTCTTT. It translates to CASSYDPGLNTEAFF.

The J gene is TRBJ1-1, the V gene TRBV10-1; the D gene is possibly TRBD1 (5 bases). The CDR3 length is 15 residues. From germline, CDR1 is WNHNN and CDR2 SYGVQD (reference sequence). Trimming removed 0 bases at V and 1 base at J, with 9 bases between. CDR3 DNA sequence: TGCGCCAGCAGTGAGTCCCGGGGGGGGAACACTGAAGCTTTCTTT. It encodes CASSESRGGNTEAFF.

J is TRBJ2-7 and V is TRBV12-1; TRBD2, the table's D call, lacks a check against the DNA. TRBV12-1 represents a pseudogene. This CDR3 comprises 14 residues. The CDR3 loop reads CASSSPGTNYEQYF. The DNA of the CDR3 is TGTGCCAGCAGCTCTCCCGGGACTAACTACGAGCAGTACTTC.

J is TRBJ2-1 and V is TRBV27, with 11 nucleotides matching TRBD2. This CDR3 contains 14 residues. J gave up 9 bases and V 6 bases, and 7 bases lay outside the gene matches. From germline, CDR1 is MNHEY and CDR2 SMNVEV (reference sequence). The CDR3 loop is CASSLAGGAGEQFF. The CDR3 DNA reads as TGTGCCAGCAGCCTAGCGGGGGGAGCAGGTGAGCAGTTCTTC.

This chain connects TRBV11-2 to TRBJ1-2, with D perhaps matching TRBD1 (6 bases). The V gene lost 5 bases and the J gene lost 3 bases, with 19 bases spanning the gap. The CDR3 runs 16 residues. Germline CDR1 is SGHAT and CDR2 is FQNNGV. The CDR3 DNA is TGTGCCAGCAGCCCGGATGCGGGGGGCCTTCACTATGGCTACACCTTC. As protein: CASSPDAGGLHYGYTF.

The chain is built from TRBV9 and TRBJ2-7, with 7 positions matching TRBD2. Germline V gene sequence: CDR1 SGDLS, CDR2 YYNGEE. This CDR3 is 16 amino acids long. With V trimmed by 2 bases and J by 1 base, 9 bases remained unmatched. The CDR3 nucleotides are TGTGCCAGCAGCGTCGGCGGGAGCCCTATATCCTACGAGCAGTACTTC. This sequence encodes CASSVGGSPISYEQYF.

The chain couples TRBV19 to TRBJ1-1; the D gene is possibly TRBD1 (5 bases). Trimming removed 1 base from V and 10 bases from J, with 16 bases in between. Germline V gives CDR1 LNHDA, CDR2 SQIVND (reference sequence). The CDR3 contains 14 residues. The DNA of the CDR3 is TGTGCCAGTAGTATAGGGGGGGTCCGGGCAGCAGCTTTCTTT. This gives the protein CASSIGGVRAAAFF.

J is TRBJ2-6 and V is TRBV7-9; D call uncertain. Trimming removed 5 bases from V and 2 bases from J, with 16 bases in between. The CDR3 has 17 amino acids. Germline CDR1 is SEHNR and CDR2 is FQNEAQ (reference sequence). The CDR3, as DNA: TGTGCCAGCAGCCACCCAGATCCCCTTCCTGGGGCCAACGTCCTGACTTTC. It specifies CASSHPDPLPGANVLTF.

The chain recombines TRBV4-1 with TRBJ2-7; D uncertain. Germline V gives CDR1 MGHRA, CDR2 YSYEKL. This CDR3 spans 12 amino acids. Trimming left V 2 bases short and J 3 bases short, with 5 bases between. The CDR3 nucleotides are TGCGCCAGCAGCCAAATCGGCTACGAGCAGTACTTC. It codes for CASSQIGYEQYF.

The chain carries TRBV2 and TRBJ1-4; weak D call: TRBD1 (6 bases). Germline CDR1 SNHLY, CDR2 FYNNEI. The CDR3 has 15 residues. Trimming left V 3 bases short and J 6 bases short, with 14 bases between. In nucleotides, the CDR3 is TGTGCCAGCAGTGACCCAACACAGGGTGATGAAAAACTGTTTTTT. Translated, it gives CASSDPTQGDEKLFF.

The genes are TRBV7-8 and TRBJ2-7; 7 bases are a match to TRBD2. The junction had 6 bases not matched to a gene; V was cut back by 6 bases and J by 7 bases. The CDR3 is made up of 12 amino acids. The germline CDR1 and CDR2 sequences are SGHVS and FQNEAQ. This CDR3 is CASSGLEGEQYF. The CDR3 DNA sequence: TGTGCCAGCAGTGGACTAGAAGGAGAGCAGTACTTC.

V gene TRBV5-6 combines with J gene TRBJ1-5, with TRBD1 as a possible D gene (5 bases). The germline CDR1 and CDR2 sequences are SGHDT and YYEEEE. CDR3 length: 13 amino acids. The V end lost 4 bases, the J end lost 4 bases, and 9 bases lay between the germline ends. The DNA for the CDR3 is TGTGCCAGCAGCGGGGGGGTAAATCAGCCCCAGCATTTT. It encodes CASSGGVNQPQHF.

This clone was seen once. The rearrangement joins TRBV7-9 to TRBJ1-2; D might be TRBD1 (5 bases). V lost 11 bases and J lost 4, with 17 bases in between. Germline CDR1 reads SEHNR; CDR2 reads FQNEAQ (reference sequence). This CDR3 has 13 amino acids. The CDR3 coding sequence is TGTGCCCTAGGCCGGGGGGATGTCTATGGCTACACCTTC. The encoded protein is CALGRGDVYGYTF.

The chain joins TRBV4-1 to TRBJ1-1; D is possibly TRBD1 (5 bases). V was pared by 3 bases and J by 6 bases, with 17 bases between. From germline, CDR1 is MGHRA and CDR2 YSYEKL. CDR3 length: 15 amino acids. The CDR3 here is CASSHLLRDTPEAFF. The CDR3 bases are TGCGCCAGCAGCCACCTACTCAGGGATACCCCTGAAGCTTTCTTT.